This T cell receptor beta chain came from a study of shared clonotypes between healthy human individuals. The data were produced by immunoSEQ multiplex PCR, yet TCRdb's version contains in-frame clones alone and is incomplete. The sample shows about 980,000 clones, approximately 76% of them seen only once. General observations from the study: Naive CD4 clonotype sharing across a few donors was around 5%. Against clonotypes common to all four donors, non-shared ones had lower generation probabilities. Exclusively blood specimens were collected; tissue repertoires likely differ.

As regards this clone: Its antigen is not known.

CDR3 length equals 13 residues. The germline V and J ends were trimmed by 1 base and 11 bases, with 13 bases remaining between them. Germline V gives CDR1 LGHNA, CDR2 YSLEER. The clonotype originates from a man between 18 and 29 years old in good health. The rearrangement links TRBV4-3 to TRBJ2-3, with TRBD2 as a possible D gene (6 bases). The specimen was memory CD4+ T cells sorted from blood. The sample's subset: CD45RA-negative fraction. The CDR3 here is CASSQVTSGRQYF. CDR3 nucleotides: TGCGCCAGCAGCCAAGTGACCTCCGGGAGGCAGTATTTT.